This T cell receptor beta chain was captured by sequencing in a study of blood T cells in healthy people across ages. Overall study findings and caveats: Long-lived donors exceeded aged donors in naive CD4+ cells and diversity.

Combining a sample-barcoded 5' primer with a J-beta primer mix, a second PCR ran for roughly 6 to 11 cycles. Each sample yielded at least 3 million CDR3-containing paired-end reads. TCRdb redid the calling of the 5' RACE reads with MiXCR, one entry per CDR3 protein. The table lists some 1.5 million distinct CDR3 sequences, roughly 43% of them singletons. From germline, CDR1 is MNHEY and CDR2 SVGAGI. CDR3 length: 13 residues. Trimming pared 5 bases from V and 4 bases from J, leaving 11 bases between. Worth noting for this clonotype: The target antigen is unknown.

Each donor had around 9.2 milliliters of peripheral blood drawn. This sequence was found in a woman aged 18 to 35 in good health. The chain combines TRBV6-5 with TRBJ1-2; D is perhaps TRBD1 (5 bases). The source material was blood. CDR3: CASSTGLIYGYTF. CDR3 sequence (DNA): TGTGCCAGCAGTACGGGACTGATCTATGGCTACACCTTC.